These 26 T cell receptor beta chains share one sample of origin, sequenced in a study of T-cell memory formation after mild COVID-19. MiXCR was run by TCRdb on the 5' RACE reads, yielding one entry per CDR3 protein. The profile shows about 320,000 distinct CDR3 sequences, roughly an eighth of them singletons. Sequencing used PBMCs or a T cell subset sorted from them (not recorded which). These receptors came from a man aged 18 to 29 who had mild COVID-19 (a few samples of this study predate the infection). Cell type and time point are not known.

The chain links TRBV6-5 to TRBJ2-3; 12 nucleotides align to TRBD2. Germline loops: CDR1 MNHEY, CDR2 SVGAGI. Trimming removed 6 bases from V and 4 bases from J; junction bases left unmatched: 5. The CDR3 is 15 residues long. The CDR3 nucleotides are TGTGCCAGCAGACCCGGGACTAGCGGGCCAGATACGCAGTATTTT. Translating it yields CASRPGTSGPDTQYF.

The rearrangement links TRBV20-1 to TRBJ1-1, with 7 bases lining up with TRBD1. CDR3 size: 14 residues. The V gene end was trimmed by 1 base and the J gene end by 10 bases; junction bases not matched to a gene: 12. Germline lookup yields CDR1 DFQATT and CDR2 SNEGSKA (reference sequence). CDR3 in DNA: TGCAGTGCTAGAGCTTGGACAGGCGTTCCAGTAGCTTTCTTT. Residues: CSARAWTGVPVAFF.

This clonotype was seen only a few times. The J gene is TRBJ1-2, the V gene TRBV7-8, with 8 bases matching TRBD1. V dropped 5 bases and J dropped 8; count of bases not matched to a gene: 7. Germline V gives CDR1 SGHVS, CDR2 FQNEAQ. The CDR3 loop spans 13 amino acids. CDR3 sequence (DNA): TGTGCCAGCAGCGTAACAGGGGGAGTCGGCTACACCTTC. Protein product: CASSVTGGVGYTF.

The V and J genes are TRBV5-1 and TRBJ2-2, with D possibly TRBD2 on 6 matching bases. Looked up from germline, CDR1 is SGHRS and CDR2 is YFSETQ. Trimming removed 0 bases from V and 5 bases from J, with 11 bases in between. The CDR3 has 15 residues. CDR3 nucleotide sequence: TGCGCCAGCAGCTTGGCCGTCGGGGGTACCGGGGAGCTGTTTTTT. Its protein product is CASSLAVGGTGELFF.

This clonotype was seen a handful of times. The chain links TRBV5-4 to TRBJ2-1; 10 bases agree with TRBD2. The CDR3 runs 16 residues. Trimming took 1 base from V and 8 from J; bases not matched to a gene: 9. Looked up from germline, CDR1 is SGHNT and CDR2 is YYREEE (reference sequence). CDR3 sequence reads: CASSLRVAGGIDEQFF. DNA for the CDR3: TGTGCCAGCAGCTTGCGAGTAGCGGGGGGCATCGATGAGCAGTTCTTC. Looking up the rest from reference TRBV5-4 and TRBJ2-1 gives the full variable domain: ETGVTQSPTHLIKTRGQQVTLRCSSQSGHNTVSWYQQALGQGPQFIFQYYREEENGRGNFPPRFSGLQFPNYSSELNVNALELDDSALYLCASSLRVAGGIDEQFFGPGTRLTVL.

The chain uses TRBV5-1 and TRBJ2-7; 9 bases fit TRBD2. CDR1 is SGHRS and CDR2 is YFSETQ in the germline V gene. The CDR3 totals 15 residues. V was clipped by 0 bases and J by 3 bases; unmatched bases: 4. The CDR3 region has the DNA TGCGCCAGCAGCTTGGTCGGGACTAGCAACTACGAGCAGTACTTC. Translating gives CASSLVGTSNYEQYF.

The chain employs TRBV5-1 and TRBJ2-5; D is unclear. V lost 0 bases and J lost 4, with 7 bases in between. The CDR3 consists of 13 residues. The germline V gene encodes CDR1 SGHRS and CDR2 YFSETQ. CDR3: CASSLGLPETQYF. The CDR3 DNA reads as TGCGCCAGCAGCTTGGGGCTACCAGAGACCCAGTACTTC.

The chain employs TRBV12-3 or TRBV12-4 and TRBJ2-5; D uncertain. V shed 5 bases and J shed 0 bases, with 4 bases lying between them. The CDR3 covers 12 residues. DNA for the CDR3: TGTGCCAGCAGTCAGAACCAAGAGACCCAGTACTTC. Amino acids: CASSQNQETQYF.

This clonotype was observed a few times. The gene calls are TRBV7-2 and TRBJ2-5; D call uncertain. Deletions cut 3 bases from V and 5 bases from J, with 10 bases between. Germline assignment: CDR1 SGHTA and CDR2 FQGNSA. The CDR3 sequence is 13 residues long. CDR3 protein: CASSFRIWETQYF. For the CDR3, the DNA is TGTGCCAGCAGCTTCCGGATTTGGGAGACCCAGTACTTC. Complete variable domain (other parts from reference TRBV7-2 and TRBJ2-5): GAGVSQSPSNKVTEKGKDVELRCDPISGHTALYWYRQSLGQGLEFLIYFQGNSAPDKSGLPSDRFSAERTGGSVSTLTIQRTQQEDSAVYLCASSFRIWETQYFGPGTRLLVL.

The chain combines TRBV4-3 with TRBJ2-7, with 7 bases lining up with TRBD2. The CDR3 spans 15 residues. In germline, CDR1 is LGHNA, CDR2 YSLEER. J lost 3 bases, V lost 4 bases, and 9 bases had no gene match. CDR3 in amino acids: CASSPGRALLYEQYF. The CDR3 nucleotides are TGCGCCAGCAGCCCGGGGAGGGCCTTGCTCTACGAGCAGTACTTC.

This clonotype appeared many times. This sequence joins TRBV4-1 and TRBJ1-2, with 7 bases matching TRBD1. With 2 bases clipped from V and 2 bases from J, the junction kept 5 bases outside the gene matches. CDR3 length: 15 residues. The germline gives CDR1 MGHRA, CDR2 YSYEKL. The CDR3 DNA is TGCGCCAGCAGCCAAAACAGGGGCGGCAACTATGGCTACACCTTC. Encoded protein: CASSQNRGGNYGYTF.

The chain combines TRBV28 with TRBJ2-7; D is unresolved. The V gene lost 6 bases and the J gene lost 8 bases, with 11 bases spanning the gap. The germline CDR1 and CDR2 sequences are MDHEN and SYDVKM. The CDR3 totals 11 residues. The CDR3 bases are TGTGCCAGCAGGGCCCCTAGTAAGCAGTACTTC. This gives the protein CASRAPSKQYF. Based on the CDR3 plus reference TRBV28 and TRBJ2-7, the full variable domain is DVKVTQSSRYLVKRTGEKVFLECVQDMDHENMFWYRQDPGLGLRLIYFSYDVKMKEKGDIPEGYSVSREKKERFSLILESASTNQTSMYLCASRAPSKQYFGPGTRLTVT.

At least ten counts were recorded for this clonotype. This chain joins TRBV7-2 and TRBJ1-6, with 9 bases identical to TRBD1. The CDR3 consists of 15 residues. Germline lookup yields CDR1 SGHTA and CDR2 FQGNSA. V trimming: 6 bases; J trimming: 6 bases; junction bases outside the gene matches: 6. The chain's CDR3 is CASRLGGQGNSPLHF. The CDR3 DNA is TGTGCCAGCAGACTAGGGGGACAGGGTAATTCACCCCTCCACTTT. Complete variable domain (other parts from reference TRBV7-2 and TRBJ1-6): GAGVSQSPSNKVTEKGKDVELRCDPISGHTALYWYRQSLGQGLEFLIYFQGNSAPDKSGLPSDRFSAERTGGSVSTLTIQRTQQEDSAVYLCASRLGGQGNSPLHFGNGTRLTVT.

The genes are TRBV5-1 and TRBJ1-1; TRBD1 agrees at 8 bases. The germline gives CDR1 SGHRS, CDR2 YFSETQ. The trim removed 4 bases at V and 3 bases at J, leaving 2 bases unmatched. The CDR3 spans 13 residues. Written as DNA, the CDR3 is TGCGCCAGCAGCCGGACAGGGTACACTGAAGCTTTCTTT. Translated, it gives CASSRTGYTEAFF.

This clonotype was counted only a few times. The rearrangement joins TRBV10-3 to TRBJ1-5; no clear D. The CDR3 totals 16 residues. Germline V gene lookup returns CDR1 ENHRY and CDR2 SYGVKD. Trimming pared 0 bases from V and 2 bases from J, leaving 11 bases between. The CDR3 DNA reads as TGTGCCATCAGTGAGTCCACCGGACGGGGCAATCAGCCCCAGCATTTT. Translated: CAISESTGRGNQPQHF.

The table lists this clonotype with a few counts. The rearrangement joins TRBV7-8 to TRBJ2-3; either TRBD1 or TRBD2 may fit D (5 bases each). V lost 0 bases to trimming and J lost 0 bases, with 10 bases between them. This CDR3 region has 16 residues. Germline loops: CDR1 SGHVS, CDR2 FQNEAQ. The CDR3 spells CASSLAGVRSTDTQYF. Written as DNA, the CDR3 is TGTGCCAGCAGCTTAGCGGGGGTCCGGAGCACAGATACGCAGTATTTT.

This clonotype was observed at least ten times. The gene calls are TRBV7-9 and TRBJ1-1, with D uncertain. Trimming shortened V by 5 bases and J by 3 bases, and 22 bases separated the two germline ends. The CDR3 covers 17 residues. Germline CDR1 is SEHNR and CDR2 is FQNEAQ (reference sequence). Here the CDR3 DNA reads TGTGCCAGCAGCACTTCGAGGCATATACAGACGGACACTGAAGCTTTCTTT. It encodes CASSTSRHIQTDTEAFF.

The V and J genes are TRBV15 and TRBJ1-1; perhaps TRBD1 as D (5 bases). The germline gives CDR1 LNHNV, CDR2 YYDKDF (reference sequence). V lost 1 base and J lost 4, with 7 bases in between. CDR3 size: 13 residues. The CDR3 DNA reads TGTGCCACCAGCAGAGCAGGGCCCACTGAAGCTTTCTTT. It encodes CATSRAGPTEAFF. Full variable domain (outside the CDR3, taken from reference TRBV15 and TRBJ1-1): DAMVIQNPRYQVTQFGKPVTLSCSQTLNHNVMYWYQQKSSQAPKLLFHYYDKDFNNEADTPDNFQSRRPNTSFCFLDIRSPGLGDTAMYLCATSRAGPTEAFFGQGTRLTVV.

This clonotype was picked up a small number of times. The CDR3 loop reads CASPVLGALNTGELFF. CDR3 nucleotide sequence: TGTGCCAGCCCCGTACTCGGGGCCCTGAACACCGGGGAGCTGTTTTTT. V gene TRBV7-9 combines with J gene TRBJ2-2; D possibly matches TRBD1 or TRBD2 (5 bases each). CDR1 and CDR2 (germline): SEHNR, FQNEAQ (reference sequence). Trimming took off 8 bases at V and 1 base at J, with 17 bases between the two ends. This CDR3 contains 16 residues. Full variable domain (outside the CDR3, taken from reference TRBV7-9 and TRBJ2-2): DTGVSQNPRHKITKRGQNVTFRCDPISEHNRLYWYRQTLGQGPEFLTYFQNEAQLEKSRLLSDRFSAERPKGSFSTLEIQRTEQGDSAMYLCASPVLGALNTGELFFGEGSRLTVL.

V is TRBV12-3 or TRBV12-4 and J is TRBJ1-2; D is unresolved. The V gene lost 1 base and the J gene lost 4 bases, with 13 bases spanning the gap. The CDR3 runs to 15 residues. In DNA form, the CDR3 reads TGTGCCAGCAGTTTAGGAGCGAGCCACCCCTATGGCTACACCTTC. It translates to CASSLGASHPYGYTF.

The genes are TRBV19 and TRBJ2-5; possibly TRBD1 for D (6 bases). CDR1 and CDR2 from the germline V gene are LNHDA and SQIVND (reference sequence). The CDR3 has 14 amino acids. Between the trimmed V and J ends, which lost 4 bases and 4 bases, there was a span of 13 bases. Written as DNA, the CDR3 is TGTGCCAGTAGTAAGGCGGACAGAAGAGAGACCCAGTACTTC. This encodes CASSKADRRETQYF. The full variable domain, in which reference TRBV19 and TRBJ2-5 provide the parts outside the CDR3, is DGGITQSPKYLFRKEGQNVTLSCEQNLNHDAMYWYRQDPGQGLRLIYYSQIVNDFQKGDIAEGYSVSREKKESFPLTVTSAQKNPTAFYLCASSKADRRETQYFGPGTRLLVL.

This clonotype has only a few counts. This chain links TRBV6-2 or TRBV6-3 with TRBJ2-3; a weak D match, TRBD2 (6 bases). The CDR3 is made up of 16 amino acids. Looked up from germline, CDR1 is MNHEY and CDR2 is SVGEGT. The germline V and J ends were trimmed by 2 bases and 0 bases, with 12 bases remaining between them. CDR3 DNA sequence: TGTGCCAGCAGTTACGCCCCCGGGACTAGCACAGATACGCAGTATTTT. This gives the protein CASSYAPGTSTDTQYF.

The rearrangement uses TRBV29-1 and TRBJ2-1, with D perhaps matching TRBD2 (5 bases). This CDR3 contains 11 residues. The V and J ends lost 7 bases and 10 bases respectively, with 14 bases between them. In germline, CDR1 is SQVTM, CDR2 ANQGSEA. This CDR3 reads CSAAGGVEQFF. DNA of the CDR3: TGCAGCGCGGCGGGCGGAGTGGAGCAGTTCTTC.

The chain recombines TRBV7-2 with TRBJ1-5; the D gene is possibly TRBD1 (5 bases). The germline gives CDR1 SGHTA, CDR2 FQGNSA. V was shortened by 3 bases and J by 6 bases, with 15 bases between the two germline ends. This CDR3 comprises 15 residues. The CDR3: CASSFGQGGTQPQHF. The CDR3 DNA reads TGTGCCAGCAGCTTCGGGCAGGGCGGGACTCAGCCCCAGCATTTT.

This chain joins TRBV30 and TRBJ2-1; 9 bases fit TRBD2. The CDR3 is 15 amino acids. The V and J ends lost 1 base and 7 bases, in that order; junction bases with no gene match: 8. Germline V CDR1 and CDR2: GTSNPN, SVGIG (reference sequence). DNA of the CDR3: TGTGCCTGGAGTGGCTCCAGCGGGGGGTGGAATGAGCAGTTCTTC. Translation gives CAWSGSSGGWNEQFF.

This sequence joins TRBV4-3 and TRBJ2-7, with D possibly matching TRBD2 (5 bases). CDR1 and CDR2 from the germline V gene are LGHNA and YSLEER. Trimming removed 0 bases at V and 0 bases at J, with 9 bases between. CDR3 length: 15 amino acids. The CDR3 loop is CASSQDWRSSYEQYF. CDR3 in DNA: TGCGCCAGCAGCCAAGATTGGAGGAGCTCCTACGAGCAGTACTTC.